This T cell receptor (beta chain) is drawn from a study of lymphopenia after photon versus proton radiotherapy. Study findings and constraints: After the lymphocyte nadir, photon-treated repertoires showed oligoclonal expansion, especially of CD8+ Temra cells. Relative stability marked proton patients; photon patients lost diversity and naive cells.

Some clones are missing from TCRdb's copy, which holds only in-frame ones; the method was immunoSEQ multiplex PCR. The sample lists some 76,000 clones; under 95% were seen once. As regards this clone: Antigen specificity is unknown.

This CDR3 spans 15 amino acids. Germline CDR1 and CDR2: MDHEN and SYDVKM. V lost 6 bases, J lost 3 bases, and 5 bases stayed unmatched. The chain recombines TRBV28 with TRBJ1-5; TRBD1 aligns across 10 bases. This sequence was found in a woman aged 40 to 55 with cholangiocarcinoma. Here the sequenced sample was peripheral blood, taken from a patient treated with photon-based radiotherapy. The CDR3 loop is CASRAGTGDNQPQHF. CDR3 nucleotides: TGTGCCAGCAGAGCCGGGACAGGGGACAATCAGCCCCAGCATTTT.